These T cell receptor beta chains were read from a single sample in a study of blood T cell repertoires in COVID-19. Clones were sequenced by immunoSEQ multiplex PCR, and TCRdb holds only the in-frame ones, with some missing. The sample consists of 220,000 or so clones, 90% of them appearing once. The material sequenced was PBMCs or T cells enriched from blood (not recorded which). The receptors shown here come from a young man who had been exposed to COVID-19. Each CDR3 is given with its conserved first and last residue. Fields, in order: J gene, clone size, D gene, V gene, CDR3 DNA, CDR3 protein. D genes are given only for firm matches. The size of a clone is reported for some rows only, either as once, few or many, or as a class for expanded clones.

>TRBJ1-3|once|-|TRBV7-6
TGTGCCAGCAGCTTAGCACCAGGCTCTGGAAACACCATATATTTT
CASSLAPGSGNTIYF
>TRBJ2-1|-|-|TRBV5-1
TGCGCCAGCTGGAGTGGCAGGACATACAATGAGCAGTTCTTC
CASWSGRTYNEQFF
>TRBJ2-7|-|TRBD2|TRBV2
TGTGCCAGCCTGCCCGGGGGGGCCTCCTACGAGCAGTACTTC
CASLPGGASYEQYF
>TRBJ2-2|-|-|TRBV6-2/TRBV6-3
TGTGCCAGCAGCCGGGACACAGACACCGGGGAGCTGTTTTTT
CASSRDTDTGELFF
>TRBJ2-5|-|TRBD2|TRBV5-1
TGCGCCAGCAGCTCTCTAGCGGGGGAAGAGACCCAGTACTTC
CASSSLAGEETQYF
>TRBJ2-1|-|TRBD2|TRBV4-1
TGCGCCAGCAGCCCCCGACCGGGGGGGCCCCTTGGAAATGAGCAGTTCTTC
CASSPRPGGPLGNEQFF
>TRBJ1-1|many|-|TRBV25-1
TGTGCCAGCAGAACCGAGATTGAAGCTTTCTTT
CASRTEIEAFF
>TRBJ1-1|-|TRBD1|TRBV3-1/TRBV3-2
TGTGCCAGCAGCCAAGTAGGGGGCCTGAACACTGAAGCTTTCTTT
CASSQVGGLNTEAFF
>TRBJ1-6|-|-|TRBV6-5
TGTGCCAGCAGTTACTCGTGGTCCCGACCGGGGTCACCCCTCCACTTT
CASSYSWSRPGSPLHF
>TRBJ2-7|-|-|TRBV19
TGTGCCAGTAGTATGGACGGACAGACCGTCTACGAGCAGTACTTC
CASSMDGQTVYEQYF
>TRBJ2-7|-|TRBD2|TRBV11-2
TGTGCCAGCAGCTGGGTCGGCGGGGGTGGCTACGAGCAGTACTTC
CASSWVGGGGYEQYF
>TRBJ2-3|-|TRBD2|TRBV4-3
TGCGCCAGCAGCCAAGACCGCTCGCGGGGGAGTGGAGATACGCAGTATTTT
CASSQDRSRGSGDTQYF
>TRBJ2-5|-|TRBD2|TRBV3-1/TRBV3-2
TGTGCCAGCAGCCAAGATGCCAGCGGGGGGGCTGGTACCCAGTACTTC
CASSQDASGGAGTQYF
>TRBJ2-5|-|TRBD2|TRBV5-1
TGCGCCAGCAGCTGGGGGACTAGCGGCGCCCAAGAGACCCAGTACTTC
CASSWGTSGAQETQYF
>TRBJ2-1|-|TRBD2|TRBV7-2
TGTGCCAGCAGCTACCAGCGGGGTATTAACAATGAGCAGTTCTTC
CASSYQRGINNEQFF
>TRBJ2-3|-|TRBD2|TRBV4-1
TGCGCCAGCAGCCAAGGTTGGCGGGGGGCGGGAGATACGCAGTATTTT
CASSQGWRGAGDTQYF
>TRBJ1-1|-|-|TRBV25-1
TGTGCCAGCAGTGGGGGGGGGTTTGACCCTGAAGCTTTCTTT
CASSGGGFDPEAFF
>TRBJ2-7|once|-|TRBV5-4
TGTGCCAGCAGCCCCGACAGGATTTGGTACTTC
CASSPDRIWYF
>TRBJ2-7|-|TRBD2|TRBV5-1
TGCGCCAGCGCCTCGTTGACTAGCGGACATTCCTACGAGCAGTACTTC
CASASLTSGHSYEQYF
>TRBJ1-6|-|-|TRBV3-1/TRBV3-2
TGTGCCAGCAGCCAAGGCGGAGTGAATTCACCCCTCCACTTT
CASSQGGVNSPLHF
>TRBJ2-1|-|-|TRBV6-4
TGTGCCAGCAGTGATACCCTAGCTGGTCCGCAGTTCTTC
CASSDTLAGPQFF
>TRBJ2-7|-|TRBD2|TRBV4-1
TGCGCCAGCAGCCAACCACTAGCGGGGGGGAAGTACGAGCAGTACTTC
CASSQPLAGGKYEQYF
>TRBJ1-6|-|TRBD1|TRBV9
TGTGCCAGCAGCGTAGGAACAGGGGGGGGTTCACCCCTCCACTTT
CASSVGTGGGSPLHF
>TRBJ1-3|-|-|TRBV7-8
TGTGCCAGCAGCTTAGCAACGCACGGGGAATACACCATATATTTT
CASSLATHGEYTIYF
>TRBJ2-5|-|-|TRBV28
TGTGCCAGCAGTCCCCCCGCCGCGGGTAGTGTGGGGACCCAGTACTTC
CASSPPAAGSVGTQYF
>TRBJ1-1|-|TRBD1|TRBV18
TGTGCCAGCTCACAGACAGGGGGCGACACTGAAGCTTTCTTT
CASSQTGGDTEAFF
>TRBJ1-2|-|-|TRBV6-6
TGTGCCAGCAGTCCCTGGGGCCGTACTAACTATGGCTACACCTTC
CASSPWGRTNYGYTF
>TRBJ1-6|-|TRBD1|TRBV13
TGTGCCAGCAGCCACACACCACCCTTTCAGGGGGATCACGAAGCCCTCCACTTT
CASSHTPPFQGDHEALHF
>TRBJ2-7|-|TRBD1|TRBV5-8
TGTGCCAGTAGGCGAGGACAGGGAGGCTACGAGCAGTACTTC
CASRRGQGGYEQYF
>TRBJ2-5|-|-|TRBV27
TGTGCCAGCAGTAGGAAGGTGGGGGGGCTGGGGACCCAGTACTTC
CASSRKVGGLGTQYF
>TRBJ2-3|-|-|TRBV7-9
TGTGCCAGCAGCTGGGAACAGGGAGATACGCAGTATTTT
CASSWEQGDTQYF
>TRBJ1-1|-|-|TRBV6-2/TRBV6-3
TGTGCCAGCAGTTACCTTGGGGGGGGGACGAACACTGAAGCTTTCTTT
CASSYLGGGTNTEAFF
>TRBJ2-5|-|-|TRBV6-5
TGTGCCAGCAGTTTCCTCGAGGGAATACAAGAGACCCAGTACTTC
CASSFLEGIQETQYF
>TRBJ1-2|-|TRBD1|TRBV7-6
TGTGCCAGCAGCCCTGGGACAGGGCCTAACTATGGCTACACCTTC
CASSPGTGPNYGYTF
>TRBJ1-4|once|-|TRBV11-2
TGTGCCAGCAGCTTCCTACCCTGGGACGGACTAACAACTAATGAAAAACTGTTTTTT
CASSFLPWDGLTTNEKLFF
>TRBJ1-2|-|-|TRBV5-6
TGTGCCAGCAGTTCAGCTGCGCGGGGGCGTAACTATGGCTACACCTTC
CASSSAARGRNYGYTF
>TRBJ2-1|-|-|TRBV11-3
TGTGCCAGCAGCTTGGGACTCAATGAGCAGTTCTTC
CASSLGLNEQFF
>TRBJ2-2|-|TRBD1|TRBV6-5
TGTGCCAGCAGGTGGGACAGGGGAGGCACCGGGGAGCTGTTTTTT
CASRWDRGGTGELFF
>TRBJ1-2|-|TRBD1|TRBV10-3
TGTGCCATCAGTGACAGGGGGGCTAACAAGCATGGCTACACCTTC
CAISDRGANKHGYTF
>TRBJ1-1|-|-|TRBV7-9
TGTGCCAGCAACAATAATAATCGGAACACTGAAGCTTTCTTT
CASNNNNRNTEAFF
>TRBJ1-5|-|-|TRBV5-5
TGTGCCAGCAGCCCGGGGGGGGGTCAGCCCCAGCATTTT
CASSPGGGQPQHF
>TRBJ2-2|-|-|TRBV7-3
TGTGCCAGCAGCTTAACTCGTACCAGTACCGGGGAGCTGTTTTTT
CASSLTRTSTGELFF
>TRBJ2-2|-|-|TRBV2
TGTGCCAGCAGACCCCAGGGGTGGGAGGAGCTGTTTTTT
CASRPQGWEELFF
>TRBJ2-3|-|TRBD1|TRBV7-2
TGTGCCAGCAGCCTCCGGACAGGGGCGAGCACAGATACGCAGTATTTT
CASSLRTGASTDTQYF